Sequencing of this T cell receptor beta chain was carried out in a study of human T cells and chemical hapten exposure. The length of the CDR3 is 15 residues. Per germline, CDR1 WSHSY and CDR2 SAAADI. Trimming removed 3 bases at V and 6 bases at J, with 17 bases between. This clonotype was observed a handful of times. Its antigen is as yet unknown. Single cDNA molecules in the library carried unique molecular identifiers attached during preparation. TCRdb recomputed calls from the RACE reads with MiXCR, one row per CDR3 protein. The sample lists over 55,000 distinct CDR3 sequences, 11% seen once, with 1.4% in the top ten. The study, taken as a whole, reports: Donors in the study had alopecia, meaning their immune response may differ from healthy people's.

Time point here: patch test 3, about 24 weeks after DPC sensitization. The treatment is: therapeutic diphenylcyclopropenone sensitization with weekly scalp DPC. Every donor had alopecia and was 18 to 70 years old; all were suitable for DPC. Sequencing started from total RNA isolated from unfractionated whole blood. This TCR was sampled from a woman aged 50 to 60 with alopecia areata. Some clones in this sample may be carry-over from other donors' samples. Here the sequenced sample was whole blood, taken in connection with sensitization to the hapten diphenylcyclopropenone (DPC). V usage is TRBV10-2 and J usage is TRBJ1-2, with D perhaps matching TRBD1 (5 bases). The CDR3 DNA is TGCGCCAGCAGTGACGTCGTCAGGGATGATGATGGCTACACCTTC. This sequence encodes CASSDVVRDDDGYTF.